The present TCR beta chain was sequenced within a study of T cell clonality in common variable immunodeficiency. Overall study findings and caveats: CVID subjects showed higher TCRbeta clonality than healthy controls. Fewer deletions and N-nucleotide insertions were reportedly seen in common variable immunodeficiency TCR beta sequences.

This clone was observed at least ten times. No antigen is known for it. CVID meant reduced serum IgG, IgA and/or IgM plus specific antibody deficiency. All CVID subjects were on immunoglobulin replacement for at least one year. Clones were sequenced by immunoSEQ multiplex PCR, and TCRdb holds only the in-frame ones, with some missing. The sample shows 15,000 to 20,000 clones, none of them appearing just once. Sequencing was carried out using peripheral blood mononuclear cells. This TCR was recovered from a human donor with common variable immunodeficiency.

The covered CDR3 bases are TGCAGCGGGGTACAGGGGCCCTATGGC. Protein: CSGVQGPYG. The entire CDR3 protein reads CSGVQGPYGYTF. The chain couples TRBV29-1 to TRBJ1-2, with 7 bases fitting TRBD1. The read ends 3 residues shy of where the CDR3 ends; the end is completed using the germline J gene. Trimming at V came to 7 bases and at J to 4 bases, leaving 6 bases not matched to a gene. CDR3 length: 12 amino acids. CDR1 and CDR2 from the germline V gene are SQVTM and ANQGSEA.